The 9 T cell receptor beta chains given below trace back to one sample, sequenced in a study of naive and memory T cell subsets. Both TRBC1 and TRBC2 were covered by a beta constant-region primer of two equimolar oligonucleotides. A single record per CDR3 protein comes from TCRdb applying MiXCR to the UMI-ligation and nested PCR reads. The table has around 160,000 distinct CDR3 sequences, about 17% seen once. The sample comprised naive CD4+ T cells from blood. The receptors were sampled from a human donor in good health.

This chain connects TRBV5-8 to TRBJ2-7, with D perhaps matching TRBD1 or TRBD2 (5 bases each). CDR3 length: 17 residues. Trimming removed 1 base from V and 3 bases from J, with 20 bases in between. CDR1 SGHTS and CDR2 YDEGEE come from the germline V gene. CDR3: CASSLYNHGTVNYEQYF. In nucleotides, the CDR3 is TGTGCCAGCAGCTTGTACAATCACGGGACGGTGAACTACGAGCAGTACTTC.

This clonotype was observed a handful of times. The chain couples TRBV19 to TRBJ2-3, with D possibly TRBD2 on 6 matching bases. This CDR3 is built from 16 residues. The germline CDR1 and CDR2 sequences are LNHDA and SQIVND (reference sequence). V was clipped by 3 bases and J by 3 bases, with 16 bases between them. This CDR3 reads CASSMRRESGTDTQYF. In DNA, the CDR3 is TGTGCCAGTAGTATGAGGAGGGAATCGGGGACAGATACGCAGTATTTT.

The rearrangement links TRBV29-1 to TRBJ2-5, with TRBD1 identical over 9 bases. The CDR3 runs 12 residues. V lost 7 bases, J lost 6 bases, and 6 bases stayed unmatched. The germline V gene encodes CDR1 SQVTM and CDR2 ANQGSEA. The CDR3 DNA reads as TGCAGCGCCCGGGGACAGGGTCAGACCCAGTACTTC. Its translation is CSARGQGQTQYF.

This sequence joins TRBV5-1 and TRBJ2-3; possibly TRBD2 for D (5 bases). Between the trimmed V and J ends, which lost 4 bases and 9 bases, there was a span of 12 bases. Germline CDR1 reads SGHRS; CDR2 reads YFSETQ. The CDR3 contains 12 residues. The CDR3 reads CASSQETGTQYF. The CDR3 DNA reads as TGCGCCAGCAGCCAAGAGACGGGGACGCAGTATTTT.

This clonotype was counted a few times. The V call is TRBV9, the J call TRBJ2-7, with 10 bases identical to TRBD2. V lost 0 bases and J lost 4; bases outside the gene matches: 4. The CDR3 totals 15 residues. The germline V gene encodes CDR1 SGDLS and CDR2 YYNGEE. In nucleotides, the CDR3 is TGTGCCAGCAGCGTAGCTTCTAGCGGGAGATACGAGCAGTACTTC. It is translated as CASSVASSGRYEQYF. The full variable domain, completed using reference TRBV9 and TRBJ2-7, is DSGVTQTPKHLITATGQRVTLRCSPRSGDLSVYWYQQSLDQGLQFLIQYYNGEERAKGNILERFSAQQFPDLHSELNLSSLELGDSALYFCASSVASSGRYEQYFGPGTRLTVT.

The chain couples TRBV4-3 to TRBJ1-2; tentative D call: TRBD1 (6 bases). The CDR3 length is 16 residues. Germline CDR1 LGHNA, CDR2 YSLEER. The V end lost 0 bases, the J end lost 4 bases, and 15 bases lay between the germline ends. In nucleotides, the CDR3 is TGCGCCAGCAGCCAAGATAGCGGGGGCCAGTCCTATGGCTACACCTTC. As protein: CASSQDSGGQSYGYTF.

This clonotype came up a few times. The V and J genes are TRBV20-1 and TRBJ2-3; no clear D. Trimming stripped 0 bases from V and 0 bases from J, with 7 bases between. The CDR3 is made up of 14 amino acids. Germline CDR1 DFQATT, CDR2 SNEGSKA (reference sequence). In nucleotides, the CDR3 is TGCAGTGCTAGAGATCTAGGGAGCACAGATACGCAGTATTTT. It specifies CSARDLGSTDTQYF.

The chain links TRBV19 to TRBJ2-1; 9 bases are shared with TRBD2. V shed 5 bases, J shed 9 bases, and the junction held 11 bases outside the gene matches. CDR1 LNHDA and CDR2 SQIVND come from the germline V gene (reference sequence). This CDR3 is 15 amino acids long. For the CDR3, the DNA is TGTGCCAGTAGTTCTCTGGCGGGAGGGCCCGTTGAGCAGTTCTTC. It is translated as CASSSLAGGPVEQFF.

The sample holds a few counts of this clonotype. The V gene is TRBV9, the J gene TRBJ2-3, with a weak D call TRBD2 (6 bases). Trimming cost V 4 bases and J 6 bases, with 15 bases left between them. The germline V gene encodes CDR1 SGDLS and CDR2 YYNGEE. This CDR3 comprises 14 residues. CDR3 residues: CASSLQTSRDTQYF. The CDR3 nucleotides read TGTGCCAGCAGCCTCCAGACTAGTCGGGATACGCAGTATTTT.